This T cell receptor (beta chain) was captured in a study of identical twins. TCRdb processed the 5' RACE reads anew with MiXCR; each CDR3 protein has one entry. Of 1.5 million to 2 million distinct CDR3 sequences listed, about 30% are singletons. The CDR3 spans 16 residues. V lost 6 bases to trimming and J lost 4 bases; unmatched junction nucleotides: 9. Looked up from germline, CDR1 is SNHLY and CDR2 is FYNNEI. The genes are TRBV2 and TRBJ1-5; 10 positions match TRBD1. The sequencing sample was made of cord blood. The receptor's source is a newborn girl in good health. CDR3 nucleotide sequence: TGTGCCAGCAGCAGACAGGGGGCGCTTCGGAATCAGCCCCAGCATTTT. Protein product: CASSRQGALRNQPQHF.